A single sample is the source of the 5 T cell receptor beta chains below, sequenced in a study of T-cell memory formation after mild COVID-19. Each CDR3 protein is one row after TCRdb ran MiXCR on the 5' RACE reads. The table includes about 200,000 distinct CDR3 sequences, around 18% detected once. The specimen was PBMCs or a T cell subset sorted from them (not recorded which). These TCRs come from an adult woman who had mild COVID-19 (a few samples of this study predate the infection). Cell type and time point are not known.

This chain uses TRBV28 with TRBJ2-5, with 8 bases that match TRBD2. Unmatched junction bases numbered 5, after V lost 7 bases and J lost 4 bases. Germline-derived CDR1 and CDR2 are MDHEN and SYDVKM. CDR3 size: 13 residues. CDR3 amino acids: CASNLAGPETQYF. The CDR3 DNA follows: TGTGCCAGCAACTTAGCGGGACCAGAGACCCAGTACTTC.

This clonotype was counted only a few times. V gene TRBV3-1 combines with J gene TRBJ2-4; TRBD2 agrees at 10 bases. Germline V gives CDR1 LGHDT, CDR2 YNNKEL (reference sequence). The J segment lost 3 bases and the V segment lost 1 base, leaving 3 bases of the junction unmatched. The CDR3 sequence is 16 residues long. CDR3 amino acids: CASSQASGGGKNIQYF. The CDR3 DNA follows: TGTGCCAGCAGCCAAGCCAGCGGGGGGGGCAAAAACATTCAGTACTTC.

The V call is TRBV7-8, the J call TRBJ1-2; D not certain. The CDR3 is made up of 16 amino acids. Trimming left V 5 bases short and J 7 bases short, with 23 bases between. Germline assignment: CDR1 SGHVS and CDR2 FQNEAQ. DNA of the CDR3: TGTGCCAGCAGCCCTACCCCTTCAGTAGTTAGTTCTGGCTACACCTTC. Translating it yields CASSPTPSVVSSGYTF.

The chain joins TRBV24-1 to TRBJ1-2; weak D call: TRBD1 (6 bases). This CDR3 is 14 amino acids long. Germline CDR1 KGHDR, CDR2 SFDVKD. V dropped 3 bases and J dropped 8 bases, with 15 bases sitting between them. CDR3: CATSDAYREQGYTF. CDR3 coding DNA: TGTGCCACCAGTGATGCCTACAGGGAGCAGGGCTACACCTTC.

The table lists this clonotype with a few counts. This chain joins TRBV5-1 and TRBJ2-4; 14 nucleotides match TRBD2. Germline V gene lookup returns CDR1 SGHRS and CDR2 YFSETQ. V was clipped by 5 bases and J by 8 bases; unmatched bases: 6. The CDR3 loop spans 15 amino acids. For the CDR3, the DNA is TGCGCCAGCAGGACTAGCGGGGGGGCAGGACACATTCAGTACTTC. Its translation: CASRTSGGAGHIQYF.